Below are 3 T cell receptor beta chains sequenced from a single sample in a study of T cells in Graves' hyperthyroidism and ophthalmopathy. Amplification of TCR beta CDR3 regions used RNA as the template. First-round RT-PCR of the TCR CDR3 relied on the HTBI primer set. Each CDR3 protein is one row after TCRdb ran MiXCR on the multiplex PCR reads. The data show about 350,000 distinct CDR3 sequences, roughly 13% seen once. Sequencing was performed on blood. The receptors were sampled from a woman aged 35 to 49 with Graves' ophthalmopathy.

V and J are TRBV20-1 and TRBJ1-5, with D maybe TRBD1 (5 bases). Deletions cut 6 bases from V and 3 bases from J, with 18 bases between. The CDR3 length is 15 residues. Germline loops: CDR1 DFQATT, CDR2 SNEGSKA (reference sequence). CDR3 sequence (DNA): TGCAGTGCCCATAGCCGGGGCAGTTCCAATCAGCCCCAGCATTTT. This gives the protein CSAHSRGSSNQPQHF.

This clonotype was seen ten or more times. This chain connects TRBV5-1 to TRBJ1-1, with D possibly matching TRBD1 (5 bases). The V end lost 3 bases, the J end lost 3 bases, and 21 bases lay between the germline ends. CDR3 length equals 17 residues. Germline CDR1 SGHRS, CDR2 YFSETQ. The CDR3 coding sequence is TGCGCCAGCAGCTACTGGGCCGGGGGTGGAGCGTACACTGAAGCTTTCTTT. This gives the protein CASSYWAGGGAYTEAFF.

This clonotype was recorded at least ten times. V is TRBV2 and J is TRBJ1-2; D is ambiguous. The V end lost 3 bases, the J end lost 1 base, and 6 bases lay between the germline ends. The length of the CDR3 is 13 residues. CDR1 and CDR2 (germline): SNHLY, FYNNEI. Here the CDR3 reads CASSDRFNYGYTF. DNA of the CDR3: TGTGCCAGCAGTGACAGGTTTAACTATGGCTACACCTTC.